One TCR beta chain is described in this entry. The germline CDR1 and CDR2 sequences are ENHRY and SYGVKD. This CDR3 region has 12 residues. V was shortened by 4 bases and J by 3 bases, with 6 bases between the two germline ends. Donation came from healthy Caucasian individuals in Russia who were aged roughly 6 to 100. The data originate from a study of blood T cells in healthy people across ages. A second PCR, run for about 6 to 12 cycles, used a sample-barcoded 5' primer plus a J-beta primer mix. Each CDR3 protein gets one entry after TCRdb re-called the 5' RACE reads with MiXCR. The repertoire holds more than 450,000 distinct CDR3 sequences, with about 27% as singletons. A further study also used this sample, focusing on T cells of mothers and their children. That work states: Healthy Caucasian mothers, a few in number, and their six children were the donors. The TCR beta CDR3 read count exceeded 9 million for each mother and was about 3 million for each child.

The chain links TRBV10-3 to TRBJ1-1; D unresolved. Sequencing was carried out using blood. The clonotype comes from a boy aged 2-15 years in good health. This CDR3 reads CAISGRDTEAFF. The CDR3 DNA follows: TGTGCCATCAGTGGGAGGGACACTGAAGCTTTCTTT.